There are a few counts of the clone carrying this TCR beta chain. The antigen is not known. This CDR3 is 15 amino acids long. The ends lost 3 bases at V and 4 bases at J; junction bases unmatched: 6. Per the germline V gene, CDR1 is MNHEY and CDR2 is SMNVEV (reference sequence). The record originates from a study of vaccination effects on CD4 cells after COVID-19. Profiled with immunoSEQ multiplex PCR; TCRdb holds only in-frame clones, not every one. The sample has tens of thousands of clones, more than 65% seen once. Antigen-specific CD4+ T cells were expanded with viral peptide pools in the ViraFEST assay before sequencing. Following 10 days of culture, CD4+ T cells were isolated. Either the mRNA-1273 or the BNT162b2 vaccine was given to participants as two doses. Each well held 2 million to 2.5 million PBMC cultured with about 9.9 ug/ml peptides and 8 to 10 IU/ml IL-2.

The clonotype originates from a human donor who received a COVID-19 vaccine. The V gene is TRBV27, the J gene TRBJ1-5; 7 bases fit TRBD1. The source material was CD4+ T cells from PBMCs cultured with HCoV-NL63 spike peptides, sampled after COVID-19 vaccination. The CDR3 loop is CASSFRQGRNQPQHF. The CDR3 DNA reads as TGTGCCAGCAGTTTCCGACAGGGAAGAAATCAGCCCCAGCATTTT.